This TCR beta chain comes out of a study of PD-L1 blockade in urothelial cancer. In the study overall: When blood samples were assessed, the median T cell count was around 150,000. Study-wide points: Pretreatment clonality of the blood TCR repertoire below the median was predictive of superior survival.

The time point: peripheral blood 6 weeks after treatment start. Sampling of each patient yielded between 1 and 8 specimens, collected pretreatment and on-treatment. Assay used: immunoSEQ multiplex PCR; TCRdb lists only in-frame clones, some missing. The table shows about 120,000 clones, with roughly 91% occurring only once. Remarks on this clone: The target antigen is unknown.

The CDR3 has 16 amino acids. Trimming took 5 bases from V and 10 from J; bases not matched to a gene: 9. CDR1 is SEHNR, CDR2 FQNEAQ, per germline (reference sequence). The sequence was obtained from a man in his 60s with urothelial cancer. The material was PBMCs, obtained around atezolizumab (anti-PD-L1) treatment. This chain joins TRBV7-9 and TRBJ1-6; 12 bases map to TRBD1. In DNA, the CDR3 is TGTGCCAGCAGCCAGCCCGGGACAGGGGGCATGTCACCCCTCCACTTT. Its translation is CASSQPGTGGMSPLHF.